The entry below gives a single T cell receptor beta chain sequence along with its context. The test was conducted at deep level. The authors loaded 150 to 250 ng DNA, about 30,000 T cell genomes, into sorted-subset replicate PCRs. Libraries were prepared by immunoSEQ multiplex PCR; TCRdb keeps only in-frame clonotypes and omits some of them. The sample has more than 1.2 million clones; around 98.5% are singletons. The data belong to a study of shared clonotypes between healthy human individuals. The wider study: Researchers assigned three CD4 naive, three CD4 memory, two CD8 naive and one CD8 memory plate to each donor.

The CDR3 consists of 16 residues. The ends were cut back, 5 bases at V and 0 bases at J, with 13 bases in the middle. From germline, CDR1 is SGHAT and CDR2 FQNNGV. All donors qualified as healthy HIV-negative adults and had experienced no recent acute infections or vaccinations. The sequencing sample was made of naive CD4+ T cells sorted from blood. Subset reported: CD45RA+ positively selected. J is TRBJ1-4 and V is TRBV11-2; perhaps TRBD1 as D (5 bases). This TCR came from a man aged 25 to 40 in good health. The CDR3 nucleotides read TGTGCCAGCAGCCCGGGGCCCTCTGCAACTAATGAAAAACTGTTTTTT. This translates into CASSPGPSATNEKLFF.